This T cell receptor (beta chain) was found in a study of blood T cell repertoires in COVID-19. Study as a whole: Acute-phase and convalescent COVID-19 samples originated in the United States, Italy and Spain.

Germline CDR1 reads MNHEY; CDR2 reads SVGEGT. This CDR3 has 12 amino acids. V was shortened by 6 bases and J by 5 bases, with 10 bases between the two germline ends. Original processing methods: Amplification from reference gene primers served as the basis for estimated nucleated cell counts. Here immunoSEQ multiplex PCR was the method, and the copy in TCRdb shows in-frame clones only, minus some. V, J and clone size derive from that table, while D and trimming were established from the DNA sequence. Of around 200,000 clones in the sample, around 90% were seen once. This clonotype was obtained from a man between 35 and 55 years old with active or convalescent COVID-19. What was sequenced was peripheral blood. The chain employs TRBV6-2 or TRBV6-3 and TRBJ2-5; D tentatively fits TRBD1 or TRBD2 (5 bases each). For the CDR3, the DNA is TGTGCCAGCAGCGGGGCGGCCGAGACCCAGTACTTC. This sequence encodes CASSGAAETQYF.